This TCR beta chain came from a study of blood T cell repertoires in COVID-19. The V gene lost 6 bases and the J gene lost 2 bases, with 14 bases spanning the gap. This CDR3 has 15 residues. From germline, CDR1 is SGDLS and CDR2 YYNGEE. The protocol was immunoSEQ multiplex PCR, while the TCRdb copy is restricted to in-frame clones and leaves out a portion. The data contain hundreds of thousands of clones, approximately 90% of them singletons. The sample was peripheral blood. The chain employs TRBV9 and TRBJ2-2; D may be TRBD2 (6 bases). This TCR derives from a man between 35 and 55 years old with acute or convalescent COVID-19. CDR3 DNA: TGTGCCAGCACCAAGGAGGGGCCCAACACCGGGGAGCTGTTTTTT. It is translated as CASTKEGPNTGELFF.